The source of this T cell receptor beta chain is a study of CXCR3-negative and CXCR3-positive naive CD8 T cells. General study points: Naive cells positive for CXCR3 carried more hydrophobic TRB CDR3s than CXCR3-negative ones. Naive subsets were similarly diverse, while memory CD8+ repertoires were much less diverse.

5' RACE that incorporated UMI labels was used to prepare the TRB cDNA libraries. TCRdb processed the 5' RACE reads again and assigns one entry to each CDR3 protein, with no DNA. The clone table shows fewer than 10,000 distinct CDR3 sequences, with the ten largest holding roughly 2%. The authors gated naive CD8+ T cells as CD45RO-CCR7+CD27+CD95-. Details on this clonotype: The target antigen is unknown.

The CDR3 is 11 residues long. Per the germline V gene, CDR1 is SQVTM and CDR2 is ANQGSEA. The receptor's source is a human donor in good health. Some clones in this sample may be carry-over from other donors' samples. This chain joins TRBV29-1 and TRBJ1-1. Source material: naive CXCR3+ CD8+ T cells from blood. Documented subset: CD45RO-CCR7+CD27+CD95- naive CD8+ T cells expressing CXCR3 (TNR3+). The CDR3 spells CSGEGNTEAFF.